This T cell receptor beta chain was recovered during a study of T-cell reconstitution after alpha-beta-depleted transplantation in children. CDR3 length: 15 residues. V lost 5 bases, J lost 7 bases, and 12 bases stayed unmatched. Many counts were recorded for this clonotype. Unique molecular identifiers were used to barcode this TCRbeta library. TCRdb fed the PCR reads into MiXCR, producing one record per CDR3 protein. This sample yields some 530,000 distinct CDR3 sequences, of which around an eighth are seen a single time; about 5.6% belongs to the top ten. This sequence was found in a human donor who donated a stem cell graft to a child with combined immunodeficiency. V usage is TRBV12-3 or TRBV12-4 and J usage is TRBJ2-7; 9 bases line up with TRBD2. The sample here was PBMCs from the stem cell graft donor, taken from the stem cell graft. CDR3 DNA sequence: TGTGCCAGCAGTCTCACCTCAGCGGGAGGCGGGGAGCAGTACTTC. Its translation is CASSLTSAGGGEQYF.